This TCR beta chain emerged from a study of cytomegalovirus exposure and HLA in healthy donors. Unrecorded immune exposures were likely, despite nominal health at sampling. Germline CDR1 reads SGHRS; CDR2 reads YFSETQ. This CDR3 has 14 amino acids. The ends were cut back, 3 bases at V and 2 bases at J, with 12 bases in the middle. Study outcomes and limitations: Highly shared variants forming one cluster were likely a sequencing artifact.

This clone occurred once. Its antigen is not known. The PCR ran on 60 Vbeta and 13 Jbeta primers. Clones were sequenced by immunoSEQ multiplex PCR, and TCRdb holds only the in-frame ones, with some missing. The sample shows about 85,000 clones, about 72% of them seen only once. The rearrangement joins TRBV5-1 to TRBJ2-7, with D tentatively TRBD1 (5 bases). Material for sequencing was PBMCs. This clonotype was sampled from a man under 40 in good health and CMV-seronegative. The CDR3, as DNA: TGCGCCAGCAGCTCGAAGGGGCCGGCCTACGAGCAGTACTTC. This codes for CASSSKGPAYEQYF.